One sample yielded the 32 T cell receptor beta chains listed below, sequenced in a study of blood T cell repertoires in COVID-19. TCRdb's copy holds only in-frame clones and misses some; the assay was immunoSEQ multiplex PCR. The top ten clones hold under 10% of a sample with some 190,000 clones, more than 80% of them seen once. The material sequenced was peripheral blood. The receptor set was obtained from a woman of 80 years or more with COVID-19, enrolled during active disease.

DNA of the CDR3: TGTGCCAGCAGCGTAGGGGAGGGATTGTTCTCCTACGAGCAGTACTTC. Amino acid sequence: CASSVGEGLFSYEQYF. V and J are TRBV9 and TRBJ2-7, with 7 bases aligning to TRBD2. The CDR3 covers 16 residues. Germline CDR1 reads SGDLS; CDR2 reads YYNGEE. The V segment lost 0 bases and the J segment 0 bases; nucleotides outside the gene matches: 6.

The chain combines TRBV5-1 with TRBJ2-2; 9 bases line up with TRBD2. The CDR3 spans 16 residues. Germline V lookup: CDR1 SGHRS, CDR2 YFSETQ. V shed 0 bases, J shed 7 bases, and the junction held 7 bases outside the gene matches. The chain's CDR3 is CASSLVASGVIGELFF. The CDR3 bases are TGCGCCAGCAGCTTGGTGGCTAGCGGGGTTATCGGGGAGCTGTTTTTT. The full variable domain, rest sourced from reference TRBV5-1 and TRBJ2-2, is KAGVTQTPRYLIKTRGQQVTLSCSPISGHRSVSWYQQTPGQGLQFLFEYFSETQRNKGNFPGRFSGRQFSNSRSEMNVSTLELGDSALYLCASSLVASGVIGELFFGEGSRLTVL.

V and J are TRBV28 and TRBJ1-1, with 8 bases aligning to TRBD1. V gave up 3 bases and J gave up 6 bases; unmatched junction bases: 9. Germline lookup yields CDR1 MDHEN and CDR2 SYDVKM. The CDR3 extends over 15 amino acids. The CDR3 DNA reads as TGTGCCAGCAGTTTTAGCTACAGGGGGAGGTCTGAAGCTTTCTTT. Residues: CASSFSYRGRSEAFF.

With respect to this clone: The junction departs from germline at one end; a sequencing error may be responsible. The chain's CDR3 is CASSPSGGNTGELFF. CDR3 coding DNA: TGTGCTAGCAGCCCTAGCGGGGGGAACACCGGGGAGCTGTTTTTT. The chain recombines TRBV7-7 with TRBJ2-2; 10 bases match TRBD2. The CDR3 is 15 residues long. Germline V gives CDR1 SSHAT, CDR2 FNYEAQ (reference sequence).

Concerning this clone: This sample also contains other DNA sequences that code for the same CDR3. The chain couples TRBV7-9 to TRBJ2-1, with D uncertain. Deletions cut 2 bases from V and 1 base from J, with 9 bases between. Germline lookup yields CDR1 SEHNR and CDR2 FQNEAQ (reference sequence). The CDR3 totals 15 residues. Written as DNA, the CDR3 is TGTGCCAGCAGCTTAAGTAGAGCGTCCTACAATGAGCAGTTCTTC. Residues: CASSLSRASYNEQFF.

The rearrangement links TRBV5-1 to TRBJ1-1; D possibly corresponds to TRBD1 (6 bases). V lost 3 bases and J lost 5, with 17 bases in between. CDR1 and CDR2 from the germline V gene are SGHRS and YFSETQ. This CDR3 is built from 15 residues. The DNA of the CDR3 is TGCGCCAGCAGCTCTGGGGGGGCTTTGAGGACTGAAGCTTTCTTT. Its protein is CASSSGGALRTEAFF.

The chain carries TRBV6-6 and TRBJ1-4, with D possibly TRBD1 on 5 matching bases. Trimming stripped 6 bases from V and 8 bases from J, with 16 bases between. The CDR3 runs to 14 residues. Germline V CDR1 and CDR2: MNHNY, SVGAGI (reference sequence). In nucleotides, the CDR3 is TGTGCCAGCAGCCCTAGTGGGGCCCGCGAAAAACTGTTTTTT. The encoded protein is CASSPSGAREKLFF.

The chain joins TRBV5-1 to TRBJ2-3, with 8 bases matching TRBD1. The V gene end was trimmed by 3 bases and the J gene end by 0 bases; junction bases not matched to a gene: 9. The CDR3 is 17 residues long. Germline CDR1 is SGHRS and CDR2 is YFSETQ. The CDR3: CASSWGTAGGSTDTQYF. The CDR3 coding sequence is TGCGCCAGCAGCTGGGGCACGGCAGGGGGCAGCACAGATACGCAGTATTTT.

The chain employs TRBV6-6 and TRBJ2-7, with a weak D call TRBD1 (6 bases). This CDR3 comprises 12 residues. Trimming pared 5 bases from V and 4 bases from J, leaving 9 bases between. From germline, CDR1 is MNHNY and CDR2 SVGAGI (reference sequence). CDR3 amino acids: CASSATGYEQYF. The DNA of the CDR3 is TGTGCCAGCAGTGCGACAGGTTACGAGCAGTACTTC.

A single count supports this clone. This chain joins TRBV15 and TRBJ2-3, with 11 nucleotides matching TRBD2. V was clipped by 4 bases and J by 5 bases; unmatched bases: 2. There are 14 residues in the CDR3. CDR1 is LNHNV and CDR2 is YYDKDF in the germline V gene (reference sequence). CDR3 in amino acids: CATSTLAGGDTQYF. In DNA, the CDR3 is TGTGCCACCAGCACCCTAGCGGGGGGAGATACGCAGTATTTT.

The genes are TRBV3-1 (or the pseudogene TRBV3-2) and TRBJ1-6, with 8 bases aligning to TRBD1. Germline CDR1 reads LGHDT; CDR2 reads YNNKEL (reference sequence). The V and J ends lost 4 bases and 7 bases, in that order; junction bases with no gene match: 0. CDR3 length: 13 residues. The CDR3 bases are TGTGCCAGCAGCCGACAGGGGAATTCACCCCTCCACTTT. Protein: CASSRQGNSPLHF.

This clone was detected once. This same CDR3 is encoded by further DNA sequences in the sample. This chain uses TRBV6-5 with TRBJ2-1, with TRBD2 matching over 10 bases. CDR1 and CDR2 (germline): MNHEY, SVGAGI. CDR3 length equals 14 residues. With 5 bases clipped from V and 4 bases from J, the junction kept 2 bases outside the gene matches. The CDR3 spells CASSLAGAYNEQFF. DNA of the CDR3: TGTGCCAGCAGTCTAGCGGGGGCTTACAATGAGCAGTTCTTC.

This clone was detected only once. The CDR3 DNA reads TGTGCCAGCAGCTTTAAGGGGGTGGATGAAAAACTGTTTTTT. Its protein is CASSFKGVDEKLFF. V gene TRBV5-4 combines with J gene TRBJ1-4, with D possibly being TRBD1 (6 bases). Germline V gene data show CDR1 as SGHNT and CDR2 as YYREEE (reference sequence). The CDR3 spans 14 residues. V was cut by 2 bases and J by 6 bases, with 11 bases left in between.

This sequence joins TRBV6-5 and TRBJ1-2; 7 nucleotides align to TRBD1. V shed 2 bases and J 6 bases; nucleotides not matched to a gene: 6. Looked up from germline, CDR1 is MNHEY and CDR2 is SVGAGI. The length of the CDR3 is 14 residues. In DNA, the CDR3 is TGTGCCAGCAGTTACGGGGGGACAGCAGATGGCTACACCTTC. This sequence encodes CASSYGGTADGYTF.

V and J are TRBV5-1 and TRBJ2-2; TRBD1 agrees at 9 bases. Germline CDR1 and CDR2: SGHRS and YFSETQ. The CDR3 runs to 15 residues. Losses at the gene ends were 5 bases for V and 0 bases for J; bases not matched to a gene: 2. For the CDR3, the DNA is TGCGCCAGCAGAAGGACAGGGGCGAACACCGGGGAGCTGTTTTTT. Its translation: CASRRTGANTGELFF.

This chain joins TRBV29-1 and TRBJ2-5; TRBD1 aligns across 8 bases. V dropped 1 base and J dropped 1; count of bases not matched to a gene: 14. The CDR3 spans 18 residues. Per the germline V gene, CDR1 is SQVTM and CDR2 is ANQGSEA. This CDR3 reads CSVEGPGQAKNFQETQYF. DNA for the CDR3: TGCAGCGTTGAAGGTCCGGGACAGGCTAAGAATTTCCAAGAGACCCAGTACTTC.

This clone showed up just a few times. V and J are TRBV3-1 (or the pseudogene TRBV3-2) and TRBJ1-3; 10 positions agree with TRBD1. CDR1 and CDR2 (germline): LGHDT, YNNKEL (reference sequence). The CDR3 is 15 amino acids. The ends lost 4 bases at V and 7 bases at J; junction bases unmatched: 7. CDR3 sequence (DNA): TGTGCCAGCAGCCGGGACAGGGGTACGTGGAACACCATATATTTT. Residues: CASSRDRGTWNTIYF.

The V call is TRBV4-2, the J call TRBJ2-5; D unresolved. The ends were cut back, 0 bases at V and 4 bases at J, with 9 bases in the middle. The germline gives CDR1 LGHNA, CDR2 YNFKEQ. This CDR3 is 14 amino acids long. This chain's CDR3 is CASSQDRLGETQYF. The CDR3 region has the DNA TGTGCCAGCAGCCAAGATCGACTTGGAGAGACCCAGTACTTC.

The rearrangement joins TRBV28 to TRBJ1-1; D unclear. Trimming took 3 bases from V and 0 from J, leaving 8 bases between them. CDR1 MDHEN and CDR2 SYDVKM come from the germline V gene. The CDR3 runs 14 residues. The CDR3 sequence is CASSFHRMNTEAFF. CDR3 DNA sequence: TGTGCCAGCAGTTTTCACAGAATGAACACTGAAGCTTTCTTT. The variable domain in full, completed from reference TRBV28 and TRBJ1-1, reads DVKVTQSSRYLVKRTGEKVFLECVQDMDHENMFWYRQDPGLGLRLIYFSYDVKMKEKGDIPEGYSVSREKKERFSLILESASTNQTSMYLCASSFHRMNTEAFFGQGTRLTVV.

This chain connects TRBV6-5 to TRBJ2-1; 7 nucleotides line up with TRBD1. The CDR3 contains 12 residues. Germline V CDR1 and CDR2: MNHEY, SVGAGI. V was clipped by 6 bases and J by 11 bases; unmatched bases: 7. The DNA of the CDR3 is TGTGCCAGCAGCCGCGACAGGGATAAGCAGTTCTTC. Protein: CASSRDRDKQFF.

This chain uses TRBV6-5 with TRBJ1-6; 7 bases are shared with TRBD1. V lost 5 bases to trimming and J lost 10 bases; unmatched junction nucleotides: 8. The germline V gene has CDR1 MNHEY and CDR2 SVGAGI. The CDR3 loop spans 14 amino acids. The CDR3 loop reads CASSHRGIVSPLHF. The DNA of the CDR3 is TGTGCCAGCAGTCACAGGGGAATCGTCTCACCCCTCCACTTT.

The chain links TRBV6-4 to TRBJ1-1; 8 bases agree with TRBD1. The germline V gene encodes CDR1 MRHNA and CDR2 SNTAGT. The CDR3 has 12 amino acids. V trimming: 7 bases; J trimming: 11 bases; junction bases outside the gene matches: 9. The CDR3 DNA sequence: TGTGCCAGCATCTCCGGGACAGGTTCGGCTTTCTTT. Amino acid sequence: CASISGTGSAFF.

The chain joins TRBV5-1 to TRBJ1-2; D is unresolved. V was cut by 5 bases and J by 6 bases, with 11 bases left in between. Germline values: CDR1 SGHRS, CDR2 YFSETQ. The CDR3 has 12 residues. For the CDR3, the DNA is TGCGCCAGCAGTACTTTCCGCGATGGCTACACCTTC. It specifies CASSTFRDGYTF.

The chain employs TRBV18 and TRBJ1-3; 7 nucleotides align to TRBD1. The length of the CDR3 is 16 residues. The germline V gene has CDR1 KGHSH and CDR2 LQKENI. J was trimmed by 0 bases and V by 3 bases; bases with no gene match: 5. The CDR3 reads CASSPTRGRSGNTIYF. CDR3 bases: TGTGCCAGCTCACCTACAAGGGGGCGCTCTGGAAACACCATATATTTT.

The chain couples TRBV9 to TRBJ1-5, with 8 positions matching TRBD1. Trimming at V came to 3 bases and at J to 0 bases, leaving 5 bases not matched to a gene. This CDR3 has 16 amino acids. Germline V lookup: CDR1 SGDLS, CDR2 YYNGEE. CDR3 sequence (DNA): TGTGCCAGCAGCGGAGGCACAGGGGGTAGCAATCAGCCCCAGCATTTT. Translating gives CASSGGTGGSNQPQHF.

A few counts support this clone. The V call is TRBV3-1 (or the pseudogene TRBV3-2), the J call TRBJ2-2, with 13 nucleotides matching TRBD2. The CDR3 is 15 amino acids. Germline V CDR1 and CDR2: LGHDT, YNNKEL (reference sequence). After removal of 4 bases from V and 6 bases from J, the junction contained 2 bases not matched to a gene. CDR3 bases: TGTGCCAGCAGCCCCGGACTAGCGGGGGCCGGGGAGCTGTTTTTT. It encodes CASSPGLAGAGELFF.

This clone showed up just once. A read error may produce the germline difference seen at one junction end. The CDR3 here is CASTQGGNSGSTIYF. CDR3 sequence (DNA): TGTGCCAGCACCCAAGGGGGTAACTCTGGAAGCACCATATATTTT. The chain is built from TRBV5-4 and TRBJ1-3, with a weak D call TRBD1 (6 bases). Germline CDR1 SGHNT, CDR2 YYREEE (reference sequence). This CDR3 region has 15 residues.

For this clone: The germline gene is not matched at one end of the junction; a read error may be the cause. The chain combines TRBV3-1 (or the pseudogene TRBV3-2) with TRBJ1-1, with D perhaps TRBD1 (5 bases). Germline V gene lookup returns CDR1 LGHDT and CDR2 YNNKEL (reference sequence). The CDR3 is 11 amino acids. CDR3 in amino acids: CASSQGLDLCF. DNA of the CDR3: TGTGCCAGCAGCCAGGGACTGGACCTTTGCTTT.

This clone was recorded only once. The chain is built from TRBV24-1 and TRBJ2-2, with D tentatively TRBD1 (6 bases). V dropped 7 bases and J dropped 6 bases, with 11 bases sitting between them. CDR1 and CDR2 from the germline V gene are KGHDR and SFDVKD. The CDR3 sequence is 13 residues long. CDR3 region: CATSLQGSGELFF. The DNA of the CDR3 is TGTGCCACCAGCCTACAGGGATCCGGGGAGCTGTTTTTT.

The chain joins TRBV14 to TRBJ2-2; possibly TRBD2 for D (5 bases). The CDR3 runs to 15 residues. Trimming stripped 5 bases from V and 1 base from J, with 11 bases between. Looked up from germline, CDR1 is SGHDN and CDR2 is FVKESK. The CDR3: CASSTQRGNTGELFF. The CDR3 nucleotides read TGTGCCAGCAGCACTCAACGGGGGAACACCGGGGAGCTGTTTTTT.

The chain is built from TRBV7-9 and TRBJ2-5, with TRBD1 matching 8 bases. This CDR3 comprises 16 residues. Unmatched junction bases numbered 9, after V lost 5 bases and J lost 1 base. The germline gives CDR1 SEHNR, CDR2 FQNEAQ (reference sequence). The CDR3 reads CASSRGQAETQETQYF. DNA for the CDR3: TGTGCCAGCAGCCGGGGACAGGCGGAGACCCAAGAGACCCAGTACTTC.

This chain uses TRBV5-1 with TRBJ1-5; D not certain. CDR3 length: 14 residues. Germline CDR1 and CDR2: SGHRS and YFSETQ. Deletions cut 4 bases from V and 0 bases from J, with 8 bases between. CDR3 DNA sequence: TGCGCCAGCAGCATGGACGGTAGCAATCAGCCCCAGCATTTT. It specifies CASSMDGSNQPQHF.